This T cell receptor (beta chain) was profiled in a study of tumor-infiltrating lymphocytes in primary liver carcinoma. Across the study: Patients' primary liver carcinoma was surgically resected. The study's findings and limits: Tumor specimens were characterized by a significantly higher top-250-clone fraction than blood (p = 0.039).

As regards this clonotype: Its matching antigen is unknown. Germline is not matched at one junction end, which may reflect a read error.

The source of the blood RNA was unsorted whole blood, and germline DNA was extracted as well. No patient had received treatment, and all had chronic HBV infection. Peripheral blood, 3.5 to 4.5 milliliters, was collected prior to surgery. The authors made TCR beta cDNA from 400 to 550 ng total RNA with a constant-region primer. Investigators got TCR beta libraries out of three nested multiplex PCR rounds, done with slightly modified ARM-PCR. TRBV1-TRBV30 forward and Cbeta reverse primers drove the first two approximately 11-cycle rounds. A single record per CDR3 protein comes from TCRdb applying MiXCR to the multiplex PCR reads. This table has 200,000 or so distinct CDR3 sequences, less than 75% appearing once. Germline V lookup: CDR1 SGHAT, CDR2 FQNNGV. The CDR3 consists of 12 residues.

The source material was peripheral blood. This chain links TRBV11-2 with TRBJ2-7; D remains unclear. The origin of this receptor is a woman in her fifties or sixties with primary liver carcinoma and hepatitis B virus infection. CDR3 sequence reads: CASSLSPGEHYF. The CDR3 bases are TGTGCCAGCAGCCTAAGTCCCGGCGAGCACTACTTC.